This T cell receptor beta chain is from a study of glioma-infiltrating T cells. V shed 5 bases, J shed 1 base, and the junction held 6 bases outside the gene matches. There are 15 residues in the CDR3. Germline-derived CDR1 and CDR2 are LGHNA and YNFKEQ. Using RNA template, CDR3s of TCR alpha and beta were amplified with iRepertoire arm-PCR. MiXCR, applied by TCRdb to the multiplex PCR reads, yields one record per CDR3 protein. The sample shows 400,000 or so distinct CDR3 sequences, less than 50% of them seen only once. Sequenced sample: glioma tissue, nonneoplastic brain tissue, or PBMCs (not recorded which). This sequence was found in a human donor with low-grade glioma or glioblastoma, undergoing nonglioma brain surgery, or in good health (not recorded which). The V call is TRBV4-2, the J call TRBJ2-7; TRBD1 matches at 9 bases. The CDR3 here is CASSFAGTGSYEQYF. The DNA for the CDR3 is TGTGCCAGCAGCTTTGCCGGGACAGGGTCCTACGAGCAGTACTTC.